The 2 T cell receptor beta chains given below trace back to one sample, sequenced in a study of human T cells and chemical hapten exposure. TCRdb reanalysed the RACE reads using MiXCR and keeps one entry per CDR3 protein. The table includes approximately 84,000 distinct CDR3 sequences, roughly 10% detected once. As for time point: patch test 2, 6 weeks after DPC sensitization. Treatment given: therapeutic diphenylcyclopropenone sensitization with weekly scalp DPC. Sequencing used whole blood, obtained in connection with sensitization to the hapten diphenylcyclopropenone (DPC). The source of these receptors is a woman between 25 and 40 years old with alopecia areata. Some clones in this sample may be carry-over from other donors' samples.

This clonotype was observed at least ten times. The V and J genes are TRBV5-4 and TRBJ2-5; the D gene could be TRBD1 or TRBD2 (6 bases each). CDR3 length equals 14 residues. CDR1 SGHNT and CDR2 YYREEE come from the germline V gene (reference sequence). Trimming left V 0 bases short and J 1 base short, with 7 bases between. The CDR3 coding sequence is TGTGCCAGCAGCTTGGCGGGGGCCCAAGAGACCCAGTACTTC. This translates into CASSLAGAQETQYF.

The V call is TRBV19, the J call TRBJ2-7, with D unclear. V lost 5 bases and J 4 bases, leaving 18 bases between the germline ends. Germline CDR1 and CDR2: LNHDA and SQIVND (reference sequence). This CDR3 spans 15 amino acids. The DNA for the CDR3 is TGTGCCAGTAGTGGCAACCGGGTCTCTTTTTACGAGCAGTACTTC. This translates into CASSGNRVSFYEQYF.